The sequence of this T cell receptor beta chain was determined in a study of blood T cell repertoires in COVID-19. The wider study: Nucleic acid was either cDNA or gDNA, and it came from T cells, B-cell-depleted T cells, or PBMCs.

The table came from immunoSEQ multiplex PCR; TCRdb's copy has only in-frame clones and leaves some out. The sample lists around 370,000 clones, approximately 90% occurring once. All enrollees were about 18 to 89 years old and from about two dozen US areas. For recovered donors of Cohort 3, there were two negative PCRs, clearance, or symptom resolution. This clone showed up just once. The CDR3 loop spans 15 amino acids. Trimming removed 2 bases at V and 0 bases at J, with 7 bases between. The germline V gene encodes CDR1 SGHTA and CDR2 FQGNSA. The source material was PBMCs or T cells enriched from blood (not recorded which). V usage is TRBV7-2 and J usage is TRBJ1-4; D ambiguous. The clonotype was recovered from a woman under 30 who had recovered from COVID-19. The DNA of the CDR3 is TGTGCCAGCAGCTTAATTGCGACAACTAATGAAAAACTGTTTTTT. This sequence encodes CASSLIATTNEKLFF.